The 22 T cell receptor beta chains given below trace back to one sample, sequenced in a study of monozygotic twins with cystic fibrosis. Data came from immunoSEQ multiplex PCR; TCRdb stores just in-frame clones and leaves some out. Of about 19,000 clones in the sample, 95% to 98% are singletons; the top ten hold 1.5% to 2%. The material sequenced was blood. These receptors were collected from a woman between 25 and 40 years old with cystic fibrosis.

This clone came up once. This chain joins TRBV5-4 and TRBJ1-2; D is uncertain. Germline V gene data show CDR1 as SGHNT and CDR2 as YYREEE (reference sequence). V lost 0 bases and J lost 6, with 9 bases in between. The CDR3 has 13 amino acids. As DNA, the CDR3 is TGTGCCAGCAGCTTGGTGCTGGTTGATGGCTACACCTTC. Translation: CASSLVLVDGYTF.

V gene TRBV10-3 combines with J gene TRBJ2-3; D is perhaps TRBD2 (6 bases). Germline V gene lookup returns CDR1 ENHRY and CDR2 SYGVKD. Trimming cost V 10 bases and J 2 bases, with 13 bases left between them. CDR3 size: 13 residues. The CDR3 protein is CATGDSLTDTQYF. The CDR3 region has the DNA TGTGCCACCGGGGACTCCCTCACAGATACGCAGTATTTT.

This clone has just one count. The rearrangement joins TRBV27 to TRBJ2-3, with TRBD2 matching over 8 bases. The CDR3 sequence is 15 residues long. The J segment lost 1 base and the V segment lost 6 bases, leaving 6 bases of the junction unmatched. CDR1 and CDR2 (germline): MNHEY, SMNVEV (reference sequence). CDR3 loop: CASRWTSSRTDTQYF. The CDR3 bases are TGTGCCAGCAGGTGGACTAGCTCCCGCACAGATACGCAGTATTTT.

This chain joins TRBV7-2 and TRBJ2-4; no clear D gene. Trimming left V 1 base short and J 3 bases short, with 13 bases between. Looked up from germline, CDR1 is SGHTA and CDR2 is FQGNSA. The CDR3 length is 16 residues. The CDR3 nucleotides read TGTGCCAGCAGCTTAGATGGGATCTCCGTCAAAAACATTCAGTACTTC. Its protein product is CASSLDGISVKNIQYF.

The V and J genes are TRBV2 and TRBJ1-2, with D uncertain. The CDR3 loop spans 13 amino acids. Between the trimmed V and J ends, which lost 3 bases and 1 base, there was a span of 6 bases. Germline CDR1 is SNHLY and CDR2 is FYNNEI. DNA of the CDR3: TGTGCCAGCAGTGAGCACTTTAACTATGGCTACACCTTC. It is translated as CASSEHFNYGYTF.

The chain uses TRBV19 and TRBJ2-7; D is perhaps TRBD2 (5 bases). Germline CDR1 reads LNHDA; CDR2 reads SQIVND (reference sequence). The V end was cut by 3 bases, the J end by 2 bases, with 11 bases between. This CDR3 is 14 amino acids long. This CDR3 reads CASSMVAGPYEQYF. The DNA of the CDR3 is TGTGCCAGTAGTATGGTCGCGGGCCCCTACGAGCAGTACTTC.

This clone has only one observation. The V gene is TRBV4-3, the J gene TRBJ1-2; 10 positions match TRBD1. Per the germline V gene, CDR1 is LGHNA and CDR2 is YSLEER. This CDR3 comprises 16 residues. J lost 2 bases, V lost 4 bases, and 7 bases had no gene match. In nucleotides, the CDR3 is TGCGCCAGCAGCCTAGACGAGGGACAGGGGAACTATGGCTACACCTTC. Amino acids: CASSLDEGQGNYGYTF.

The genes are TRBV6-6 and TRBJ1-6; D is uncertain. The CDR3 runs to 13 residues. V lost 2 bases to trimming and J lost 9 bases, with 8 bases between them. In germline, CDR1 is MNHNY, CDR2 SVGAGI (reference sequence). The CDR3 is CASSYEYPSPLHF. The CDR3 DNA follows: TGTGCCAGCAGTTACGAGTATCCTTCACCCCTCCACTTT.

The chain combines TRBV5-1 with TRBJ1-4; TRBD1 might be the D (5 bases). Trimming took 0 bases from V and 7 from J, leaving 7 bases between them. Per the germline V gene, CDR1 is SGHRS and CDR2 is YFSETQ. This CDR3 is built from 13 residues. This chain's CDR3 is CASSLAGTEKLFF. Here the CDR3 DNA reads TGCGCCAGCAGCTTGGCTGGGACTGAAAAACTGTTTTTT. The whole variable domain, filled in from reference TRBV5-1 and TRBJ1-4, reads KAGVTQTPRYLIKTRGQQVTLSCSPISGHRSVSWYQQTPGQGLQFLFEYFSETQRNKGNFPGRFSGRQFSNSRSEMNVSTLELGDSALYLCASSLAGTEKLFFGSGTQLSVL.

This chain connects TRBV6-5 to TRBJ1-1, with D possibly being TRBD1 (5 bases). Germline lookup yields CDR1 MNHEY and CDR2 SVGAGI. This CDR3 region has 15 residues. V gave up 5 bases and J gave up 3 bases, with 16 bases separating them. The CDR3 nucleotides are TGTGCCAGCAGTCCAGGGTTGTTGAGTTACACTGAAGCTTTCTTT. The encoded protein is CASSPGLLSYTEAFF.

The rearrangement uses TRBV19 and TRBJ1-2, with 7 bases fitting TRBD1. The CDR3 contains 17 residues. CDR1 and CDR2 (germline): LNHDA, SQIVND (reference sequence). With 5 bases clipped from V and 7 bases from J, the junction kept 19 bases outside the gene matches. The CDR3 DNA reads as TGTGCCAGTAGTGCTGAGGACAGGCGAAAGGGTAGTGGTGGCTACACCTTC. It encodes CASSAEDRRKGSGGYTF. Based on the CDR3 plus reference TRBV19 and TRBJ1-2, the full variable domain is DGGITQSPKYLFRKEGQNVTLSCEQNLNHDAMYWYRQDPGQGLRLIYYSQIVNDFQKGDIAEGYSVSREKKESFPLTVTSAQKNPTAFYLCASSAEDRRKGSGGYTFGSGTRLTVV.

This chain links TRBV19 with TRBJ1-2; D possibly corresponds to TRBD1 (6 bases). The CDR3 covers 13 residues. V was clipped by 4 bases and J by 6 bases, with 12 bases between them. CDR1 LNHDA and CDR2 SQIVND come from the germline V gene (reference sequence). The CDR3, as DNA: TGTGCCAGTAGTACCGGGACACCCAATGGCTACACCTTC. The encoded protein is CASSTGTPNGYTF.

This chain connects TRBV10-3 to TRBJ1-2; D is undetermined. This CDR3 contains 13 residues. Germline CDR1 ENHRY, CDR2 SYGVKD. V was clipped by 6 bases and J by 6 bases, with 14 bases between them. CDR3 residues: CAIRYSGGDGYTF. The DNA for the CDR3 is TGTGCCATCAGATATTCGGGAGGAGATGGCTACACCTTC.

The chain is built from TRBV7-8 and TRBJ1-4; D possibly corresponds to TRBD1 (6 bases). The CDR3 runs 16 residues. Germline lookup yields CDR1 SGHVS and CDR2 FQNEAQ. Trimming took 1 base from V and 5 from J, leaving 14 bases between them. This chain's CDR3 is CASSLGLSRGNEKLFF. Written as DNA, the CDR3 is TGTGCCAGCAGCTTAGGCCTCTCCAGGGGAAATGAAAAACTGTTTTTT.

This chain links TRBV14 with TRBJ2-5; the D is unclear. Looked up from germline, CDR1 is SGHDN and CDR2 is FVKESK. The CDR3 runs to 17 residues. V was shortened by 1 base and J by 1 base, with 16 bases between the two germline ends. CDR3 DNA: TGTGCCAGCAGCCAAGCGCCGGGCCGGATATTCCAAGAGACCCAGTACTTC. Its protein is CASSQAPGRIFQETQYF.

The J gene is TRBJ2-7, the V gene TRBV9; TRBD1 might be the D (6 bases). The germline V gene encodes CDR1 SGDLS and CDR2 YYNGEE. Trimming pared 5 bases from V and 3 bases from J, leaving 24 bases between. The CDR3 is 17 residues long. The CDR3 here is CASSSKAPDSAYYEQYF. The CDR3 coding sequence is TGTGCCAGCAGTTCCAAAGCCCCGGACAGCGCCTACTACGAGCAGTACTTC.

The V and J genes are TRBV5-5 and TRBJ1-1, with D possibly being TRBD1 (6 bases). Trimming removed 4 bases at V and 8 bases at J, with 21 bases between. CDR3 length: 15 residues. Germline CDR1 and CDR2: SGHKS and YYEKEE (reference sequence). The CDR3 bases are TGTGCCAGCAGCCAGCTTAGAGGGATCGGGACAGAAGCTTTCTTT. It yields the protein CASSQLRGIGTEAFF.

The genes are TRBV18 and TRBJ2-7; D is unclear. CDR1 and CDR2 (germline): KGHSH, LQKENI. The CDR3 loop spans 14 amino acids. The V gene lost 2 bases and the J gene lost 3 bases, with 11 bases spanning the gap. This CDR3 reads CASSPSRDNYEQYF. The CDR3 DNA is TGTGCCAGCTCACCATCGAGAGATAACTACGAGCAGTACTTC.

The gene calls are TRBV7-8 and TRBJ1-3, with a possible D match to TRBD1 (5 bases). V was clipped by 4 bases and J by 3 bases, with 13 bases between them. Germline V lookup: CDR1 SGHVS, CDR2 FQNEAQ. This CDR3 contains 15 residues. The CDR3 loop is CASSSTGYNGNTIYF. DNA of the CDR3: TGTGCCAGCAGCTCAACAGGATACAATGGAAACACCATATATTTT.

The CDR3 region has the DNA TGTGCCAGCAGCTTAGAAGGGTCTGAAAAACTGTTTTTT. Translation gives CASSLEGSEKLFF. V usage is TRBV11-2 and J usage is TRBJ1-4; D unclear. The CDR3 sequence is 13 residues long. Germline loops: CDR1 SGHAT, CDR2 FQNNGV. V dropped 0 bases and J dropped 7 bases, with 6 bases sitting between them.

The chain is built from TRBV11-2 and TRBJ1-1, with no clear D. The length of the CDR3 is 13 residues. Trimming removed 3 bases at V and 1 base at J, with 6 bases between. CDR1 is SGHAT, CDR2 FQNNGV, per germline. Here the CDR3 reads CASSLRENTEAFF. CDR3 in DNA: TGTGCCAGCAGCTTGAGGGAGAACACTGAAGCTTTCTTT.

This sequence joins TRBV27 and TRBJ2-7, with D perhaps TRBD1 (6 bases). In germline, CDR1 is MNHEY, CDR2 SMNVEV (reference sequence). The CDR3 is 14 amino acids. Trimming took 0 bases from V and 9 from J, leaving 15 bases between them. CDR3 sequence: CASSLSGHLAGQYF. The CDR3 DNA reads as TGTGCCAGCAGTTTATCGGGACACCTCGCGGGGCAGTACTTC.